These 19 T cell receptor beta chains share one sample of origin, sequenced in a study of cytomegalovirus exposure and HLA in healthy donors. Primers: 60 Vbeta forward and 13 Jbeta reverse. Measured with immunoSEQ multiplex PCR; TCRdb has only the in-frame clones, and not every one. The sample consists of around 150,000 clones, 65% to 80% of them appearing once. The material sequenced was PBMCs. The receptor source for this set is a female donor in good health and CMV-seronegative.

The chain is built from TRBV5-1 and TRBJ2-7; tentative D call: TRBD1 (5 bases). This CDR3 spans 15 amino acids. Germline V gene lookup returns CDR1 SGHRS and CDR2 YFSETQ. V was shortened by 4 bases and J by 0 bases, with 14 bases between the two germline ends. The CDR3 nucleotides read TGCGCCAGCAGCCCCAGACAGACCACCTCCTACGAGCAGTACTTC. Translated: CASSPRQTTSYEQYF. The complete variable domain, with remaining parts taken from reference TRBV5-1 and TRBJ2-7, reads KAGVTQTPRYLIKTRGQQVTLSCSPISGHRSVSWYQQTPGQGLQFLFEYFSETQRNKGNFPGRFSGRQFSNSRSEMNVSTLELGDSALYLCASSPRQTTSYEQYFGPGTRLTVT.

V is TRBV7-3 and J is TRBJ2-3; weak D call: TRBD2 (5 bases). This CDR3 contains 13 residues. V gave up 4 bases and J gave up 5 bases, with 10 bases separating them. Germline V lookup: CDR1 SGHTA, CDR2 FQGTGA. CDR3 protein: CASSSGERDTQYF. CDR3 nucleotide sequence: TGTGCCAGCAGCTCTGGGGAGAGAGATACGCAGTATTTT.

The J gene is TRBJ2-5, the V gene TRBV7-9; D gene ambiguous. The length of the CDR3 is 11 residues. V was shortened by 3 bases and J by 5 bases, with 4 bases between the two germline ends. Per the germline V gene, CDR1 is SEHNR and CDR2 is FQNEAQ (reference sequence). The CDR3 protein is CASSFGETQYF. The CDR3 nucleotides are TGTGCCAGCAGCTTCGGGGAGACCCAGTACTTC.

This chain joins TRBV9 and TRBJ2-7; 7 bases line up with TRBD1. The CDR3 has 15 amino acids. Per the germline V gene, CDR1 is SGDLS and CDR2 is YYNGEE. After removal of 0 bases from V and 2 bases from J, the junction contained 5 bases not matched to a gene. CDR3 region: CASSVGERGPYEQYF. The CDR3 DNA follows: TGTGCCAGCAGCGTAGGAGAGAGGGGGCCCTACGAGCAGTACTTC.

V and J are TRBV30 and TRBJ1-1; the D is unclear. The length of the CDR3 is 13 residues. From germline, CDR1 is GTSNPN and CDR2 SVGIG (reference sequence). Trimming cost V 6 bases and J 5 bases, with 16 bases left between them. The CDR3 DNA is TGTGCCTGCCCGGGGAGGGTGGGGACTGAAGCTTTCTTT. Amino acids: CACPGRVGTEAFF.

The chain is built from TRBV28 and TRBJ1-4; TRBD1 matches at 9 bases. From germline, CDR1 is MDHEN and CDR2 SYDVKM. V lost 4 bases to trimming and J lost 3 bases; unmatched junction nucleotides: 6. The CDR3 covers 16 residues. The CDR3 nucleotides read TGTGCCAGCAGTTCACAGGGGGCGGTAGCTAATGAAAAACTGTTTTTT. It is translated as CASSSQGAVANEKLFF.

The J gene is TRBJ2-3, the V gene TRBV5-1; no clear D gene. From germline, CDR1 is SGHRS and CDR2 YFSETQ. V was trimmed by 3 bases and J by 0 bases, leaving 11 bases between them. The CDR3 covers 15 residues. For the CDR3, the DNA is TGCGCCAGCAGCTCCACAAGTCTTAGCACAGATACGCAGTATTTT. The encoded protein is CASSSTSLSTDTQYF.

This clone was detected only a few times. This sequence joins TRBV4-1 and TRBJ2-3, with 8 nucleotides matching TRBD2. V was clipped by 0 bases and J by 1 base; unmatched bases: 9. Germline CDR1 reads MGHRA; CDR2 reads YSYEKL. CDR3 size: 18 residues. The CDR3 region is CASSQDRPELAGTDTQYF. Here the CDR3 DNA reads TGCGCCAGCAGCCAAGATCGTCCAGAACTAGCGGGCACAGATACGCAGTATTTT.

V gene TRBV7-8 combines with J gene TRBJ2-5; TRBD1 matches 10 bases. V shed 7 bases and J 1 base; nucleotides not matched to a gene: 6. This CDR3 has 15 amino acids. CDR1 SGHVS and CDR2 FQNEAQ come from the germline V gene. CDR3 protein: CASIRDRGGQETQYF. DNA of the CDR3: TGTGCCAGCATCCGGGACAGGGGAGGCCAAGAGACCCAGTACTTC. Variable domain in full (rest from reference TRBV7-8 and TRBJ2-5): GAGVSQSPRYKVAKRGQDVALRCDPISGHVSLFWYQQALGQGPEFLTYFQNEAQLDKSGLPSDRFFAERPEGSVSTLKIQRTQQEDSAVYLCASIRDRGGQETQYFGPGTRLLVL.

The rearrangement joins TRBV4-2 to TRBJ2-5; D is unresolved. The CDR3 covers 17 residues. Germline V gene lookup returns CDR1 LGHNA and CDR2 YNFKEQ. Trimming shortened V by 0 bases and J by 2 bases, and 16 bases separated the two germline ends. The CDR3 loop is CASSQETGAVQQETQYF. The CDR3 nucleotides are TGTGCCAGCAGCCAAGAGACCGGCGCGGTCCAGCAAGAGACCCAGTACTTC.

The V gene is TRBV9, the J gene TRBJ2-7; 8 nucleotides agree with TRBD1. The germline V gene encodes CDR1 SGDLS and CDR2 YYNGEE. The CDR3 consists of 15 residues. V lost 3 bases and J lost 2; bases outside the gene matches: 7. The CDR3: CASSAGAGGPYEQYF. CDR3 nucleotide sequence: TGTGCCAGCAGCGCGGGGGCAGGGGGCCCCTACGAGCAGTACTTC.

The gene calls are TRBV19 and TRBJ2-1, with 9 bases lining up with TRBD1. The CDR3 runs 15 residues. The ends lost 8 bases at V and 8 bases at J; junction bases unmatched: 13. CDR1 is LNHDA and CDR2 is SQIVND in the germline V gene (reference sequence). The CDR3 DNA is TGTGCCAGTTCACAGGGGGCCAATTATGGTTATGAGCAGTTCTTC. Amino acid sequence: CASSQGANYGYEQFF.

The J gene is TRBJ2-2, the V gene TRBV7-9, with D unresolved. This CDR3 has 13 residues. V was pared by 5 bases and J by 4 bases, with 8 bases between. CDR1 and CDR2 from the germline V gene are SEHNR and FQNEAQ (reference sequence). The CDR3 region has the DNA TGTGCCAGCAGCCTACAGAGCACCGGGGAGCTGTTTTTT. The encoded protein is CASSLQSTGELFF.

V and J are TRBV27 and TRBJ2-7; a possible D gene is TRBD1 (7 bases). V was pared by 3 bases and J by 2 bases, with 23 bases between. CDR1 and CDR2 (germline): MNHEY, SMNVEV (reference sequence). This CDR3 region has 18 residues. In DNA, the CDR3 is TGTGCCAGCAGTTTCAAAGGGACAGCGGGCTCCCAAACCTACGAGCAGTACTTC. Encoded protein: CASSFKGTAGSQTYEQYF.

The chain carries TRBV2 and TRBJ2-7; 7 nucleotides line up with TRBD1. Losses at the gene ends were 11 bases for V and 2 bases for J; bases not matched to a gene: 6. This CDR3 spans 12 amino acids. Germline CDR1 and CDR2: SNHLY and FYNNEI. CDR3 nucleotides: TGTGCCGGGCAGGGACAGACCTACGAGCAGTACTTC. Amino acid sequence: CAGQGQTYEQYF.

The chain recombines TRBV7-2 with TRBJ1-2; 8 bases are a match to TRBD1. CDR3 length equals 15 residues. The germline gives CDR1 SGHTA, CDR2 FQGNSA. V dropped 5 bases and J dropped 5; count of bases not matched to a gene: 10. Here the CDR3 DNA reads TGTGCCAGCAGCACTAAGACAGGGGAAGGGTATGGCTACACCTTC. It encodes CASSTKTGEGYGYTF.

This clone was detected only a few times. The genes are TRBV15 and TRBJ1-2; 9 nucleotides line up with TRBD1. J lost 0 bases, V lost 3 bases, and 5 bases had no gene match. The CDR3 extends over 16 amino acids. Germline V gene data show CDR1 as LNHNV and CDR2 as YYDKDF (reference sequence). The CDR3 sequence is CATSRDRGSTNYGYTF. DNA for the CDR3: TGTGCCACCAGCAGGGACAGGGGTAGTACTAACTATGGCTACACCTTC.

The J gene is TRBJ2-6, the V gene TRBV28; TRBD1 aligns across 8 bases. After removal of 7 bases from V and 0 bases from J, the junction contained 14 bases not matched to a gene. Germline lookup yields CDR1 MDHEN and CDR2 SYDVKM. The CDR3 extends over 19 amino acids. CDR3 sequence: CASTQGARGTSSGANVLTF. The DNA for the CDR3 is TGTGCCAGCACCCAGGGGGCCAGGGGGACCAGCTCTGGGGCCAACGTCCTGACTTTC.

This chain connects TRBV5-1 to TRBJ2-5, with 11 bases lining up with TRBD2. Trimming cost V 6 bases and J 3 bases; bases outside gene matches: 10. The CDR3 covers 16 residues. Germline CDR1 SGHRS, CDR2 YFSETQ. The CDR3 DNA is TGCGCCAGCACGTACACCGTACTAGCGGGGGAAGAGACCCAGTACTTC. This sequence encodes CASTYTVLAGEETQYF.